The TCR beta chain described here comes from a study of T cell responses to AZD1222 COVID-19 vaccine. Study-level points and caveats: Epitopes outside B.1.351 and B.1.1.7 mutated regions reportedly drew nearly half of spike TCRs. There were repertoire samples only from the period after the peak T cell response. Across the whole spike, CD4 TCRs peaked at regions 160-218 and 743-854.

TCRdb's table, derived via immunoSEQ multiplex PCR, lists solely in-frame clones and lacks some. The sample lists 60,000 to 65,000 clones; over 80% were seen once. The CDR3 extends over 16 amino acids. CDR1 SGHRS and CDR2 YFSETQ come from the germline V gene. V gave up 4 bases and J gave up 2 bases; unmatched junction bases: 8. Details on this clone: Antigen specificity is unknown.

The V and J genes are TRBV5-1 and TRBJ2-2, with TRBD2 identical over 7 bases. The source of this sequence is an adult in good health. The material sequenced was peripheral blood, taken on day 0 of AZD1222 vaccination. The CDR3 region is CASSAKRGDNTGELFF. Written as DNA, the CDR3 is TGCGCCAGCAGCGCAAAACGGGGGGACAACACCGGGGAGCTGTTTTTT.